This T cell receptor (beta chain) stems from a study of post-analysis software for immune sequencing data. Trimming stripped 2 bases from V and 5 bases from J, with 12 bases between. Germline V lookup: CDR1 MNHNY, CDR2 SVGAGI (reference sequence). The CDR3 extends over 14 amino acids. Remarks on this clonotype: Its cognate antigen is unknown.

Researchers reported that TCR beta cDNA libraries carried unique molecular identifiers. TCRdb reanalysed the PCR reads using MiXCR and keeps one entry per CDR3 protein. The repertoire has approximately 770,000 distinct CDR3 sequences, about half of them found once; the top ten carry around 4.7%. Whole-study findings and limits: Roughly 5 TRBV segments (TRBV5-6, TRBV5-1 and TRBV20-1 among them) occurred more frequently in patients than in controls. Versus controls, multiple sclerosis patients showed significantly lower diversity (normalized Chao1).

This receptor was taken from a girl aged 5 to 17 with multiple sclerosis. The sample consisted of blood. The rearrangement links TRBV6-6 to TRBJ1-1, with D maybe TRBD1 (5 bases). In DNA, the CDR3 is TGTGCCAGCAGTTACCCGGGGGGTCAGACTGAAGCTTTCTTT. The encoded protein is CASSYPGGQTEAFF.